The clone carrying this T cell receptor beta chain was seen just once. Its matching antigen is unknown. The authors ran a second PCR of about 7 to 11 cycles using a sample-barcoded 5' primer and a J-beta primer mix. TCRdb used MiXCR to reprocess the 5' RACE reads, holding one entry per CDR3 protein. The sample yields hundreds of thousands of distinct CDR3 sequences, about three fifths seen once. CDR1 is SGHAT, CDR2 FQDESV, per germline (reference sequence). V was pared by 5 bases and J by 4 bases, with 12 bases between. CDR3 size: 15 residues. This sample is drawn from a study of blood T cells in healthy people across ages. Findings and limits, study-wide: Fewer expanded clones and more diversity marked long-lived versus aged donors.

This sequence joins TRBV11-1 and TRBJ2-6, with D unclear. The sequenced material came from blood. The receptor comes from a young man in good health. CDR3 in DNA: TGTGCCAGCAGCGCCGAGGCCTCGGGGGCCAACGTCCTGACTTTC. Amino acid sequence: CASSAEASGANVLTF. Full variable domain (outside the CDR3, taken from reference TRBV11-1 and TRBJ2-6): EAEVAQSPRYKITEKSQAVAFWCDPISGHATLYWYRQILGQGPELLVQFQDESVVDDSQLPKDRFSAERLKGVDSTLKIQPAELGDSAMYLCASSAEASGANVLTFGAGSRLTVL.